This T cell receptor beta chain was sequenced for a study of blood T cells in healthy people across ages. A J-beta primer mix and a sample-barcoded 5' primer were used in a second PCR of about 7 to 12 cycles. TCRdb re-called the 5' RACE reads with MiXCR, one entry per CDR3 protein. This sample has approximately 1.5 million distinct CDR3 sequences, with under 55% found just once. V gave up 0 bases and J gave up 11 bases; unmatched junction bases: 4. Germline V gene lookup returns CDR1 MNHEY and CDR2 SVGAGI. The CDR3 extends over 13 amino acids. This clonotype was seen repeatedly, ten times or more. The rearrangement links TRBV6-5 to TRBJ2-5, with 9 bases aligning to TRBD1. Sample: blood. The source is a woman aged 18-29 years in good health. CDR3 in DNA: TGTGCCAGCAGTTACTCGACAGGGGGGGAGCAGTACTTC. Translating gives CASSYSTGGEQYF.